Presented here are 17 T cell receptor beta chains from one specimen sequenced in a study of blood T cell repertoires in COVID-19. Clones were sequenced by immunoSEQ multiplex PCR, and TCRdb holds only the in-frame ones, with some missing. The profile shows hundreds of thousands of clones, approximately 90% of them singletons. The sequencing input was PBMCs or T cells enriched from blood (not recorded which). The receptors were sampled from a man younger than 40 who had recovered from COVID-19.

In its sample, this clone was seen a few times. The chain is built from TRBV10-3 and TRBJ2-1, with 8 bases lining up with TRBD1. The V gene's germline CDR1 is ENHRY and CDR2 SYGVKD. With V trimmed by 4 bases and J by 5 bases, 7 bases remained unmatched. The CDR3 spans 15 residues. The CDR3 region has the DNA TGTGCCATCAGTGGCGGGTTGGGACAGGACAATGAGCAGTTCTTC. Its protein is CAISGGLGQDNEQFF.

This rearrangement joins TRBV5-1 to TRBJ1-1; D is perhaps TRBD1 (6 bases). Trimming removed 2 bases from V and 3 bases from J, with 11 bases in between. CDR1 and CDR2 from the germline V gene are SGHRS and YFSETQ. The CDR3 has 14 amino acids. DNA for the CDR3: TGCGCCAGCAGCTTCGGGACAATAGACACTGAAGCTTTCTTT. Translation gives CASSFGTIDTEAFF.

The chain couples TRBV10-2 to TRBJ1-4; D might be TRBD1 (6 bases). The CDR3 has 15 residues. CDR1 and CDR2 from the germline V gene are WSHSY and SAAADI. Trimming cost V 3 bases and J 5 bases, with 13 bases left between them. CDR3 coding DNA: TGCGCCAGCAGTGATCTCGGGACAAGGAATGAAAAACTGTTTTTT. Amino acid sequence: CASSDLGTRNEKLFF.

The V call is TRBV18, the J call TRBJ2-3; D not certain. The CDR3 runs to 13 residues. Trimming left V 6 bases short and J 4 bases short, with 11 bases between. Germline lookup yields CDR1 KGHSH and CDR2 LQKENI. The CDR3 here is CASSPVGADTQYF. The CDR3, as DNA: TGTGCCAGCTCGCCCGTCGGTGCAGATACGCAGTATTTT. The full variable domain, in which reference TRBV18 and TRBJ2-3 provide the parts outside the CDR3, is NAGVMQNPRHLVRRRGQEARLRCSPMKGHSHVYWYRQLPEEGLKFMVYLQKENIIDESGMPKERFSAEFPKEGPSILRIQQVVRGDSAAYFCASSPVGADTQYFGPGTRLTVL.

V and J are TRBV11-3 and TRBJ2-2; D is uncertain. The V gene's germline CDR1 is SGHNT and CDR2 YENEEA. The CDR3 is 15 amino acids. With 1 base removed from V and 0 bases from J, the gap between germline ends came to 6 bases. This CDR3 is CASSLGHPNTGELFF. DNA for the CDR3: TGTGCCAGCAGCTTAGGGCATCCGAACACCGGGGAGCTGTTTTTT. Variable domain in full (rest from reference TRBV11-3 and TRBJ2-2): EAGVVQSPRYKIIEKKQPVAFWCNPISGHNTLYWYLQNLGQGPELLIRYENEEAVDDSQLPKDRFSAERLKGVDSTLKIQPAELGDSAVYLCASSLGHPNTGELFFGEGSRLTVL.

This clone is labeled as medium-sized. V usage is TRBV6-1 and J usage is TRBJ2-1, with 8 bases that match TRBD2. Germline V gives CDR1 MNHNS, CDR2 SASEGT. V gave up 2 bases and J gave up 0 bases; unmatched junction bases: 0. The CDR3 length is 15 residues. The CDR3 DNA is TGTGCCAGCAGTGAACTAGCGGGCTCCTACAATGAGCAGTTCTTC. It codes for CASSELAGSYNEQFF.

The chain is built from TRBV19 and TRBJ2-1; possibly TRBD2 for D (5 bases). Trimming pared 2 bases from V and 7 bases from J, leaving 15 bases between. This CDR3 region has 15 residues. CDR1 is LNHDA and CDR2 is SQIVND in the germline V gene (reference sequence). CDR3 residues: CASSILAITGNEQFF. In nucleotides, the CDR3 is TGTGCCAGTAGTATACTAGCTATAACGGGGAATGAGCAGTTCTTC.

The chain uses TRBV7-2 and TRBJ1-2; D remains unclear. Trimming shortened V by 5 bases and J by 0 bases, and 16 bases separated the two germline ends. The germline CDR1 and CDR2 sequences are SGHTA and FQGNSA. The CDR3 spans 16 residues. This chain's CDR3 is CASSPQAGIANYGYTF. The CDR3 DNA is TGTGCCAGCAGCCCACAAGCGGGTATAGCTAACTATGGCTACACCTTC.

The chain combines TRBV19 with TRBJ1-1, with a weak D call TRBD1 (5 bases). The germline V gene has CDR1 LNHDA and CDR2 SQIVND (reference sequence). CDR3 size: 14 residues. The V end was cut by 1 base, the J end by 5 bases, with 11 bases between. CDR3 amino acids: CASSIGRGGTEAFF. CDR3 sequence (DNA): TGTGCCAGTAGTATAGGAAGGGGTGGTACTGAAGCTTTCTTT. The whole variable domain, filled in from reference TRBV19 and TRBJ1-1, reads DGGITQSPKYLFRKEGQNVTLSCEQNLNHDAMYWYRQDPGQGLRLIYYSQIVNDFQKGDIAEGYSVSREKKESFPLTVTSAQKNPTAFYLCASSIGRGGTEAFFGQGTRLTVV.

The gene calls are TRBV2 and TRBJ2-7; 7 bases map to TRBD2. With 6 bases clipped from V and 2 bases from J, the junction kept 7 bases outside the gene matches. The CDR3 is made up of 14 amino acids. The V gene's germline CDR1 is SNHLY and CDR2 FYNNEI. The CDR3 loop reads CASSPPSGTYEQYF. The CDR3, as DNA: TGTGCCAGCAGCCCACCTAGCGGAACCTACGAGCAGTACTTC.

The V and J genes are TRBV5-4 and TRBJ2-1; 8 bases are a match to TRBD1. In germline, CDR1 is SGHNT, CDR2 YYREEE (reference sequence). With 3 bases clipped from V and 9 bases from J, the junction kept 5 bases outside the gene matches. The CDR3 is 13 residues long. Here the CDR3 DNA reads TGTGCCAGCAGCTCGGGACAGGAGAGTGAGCAGTTCTTC. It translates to CASSSGQESEQFF.

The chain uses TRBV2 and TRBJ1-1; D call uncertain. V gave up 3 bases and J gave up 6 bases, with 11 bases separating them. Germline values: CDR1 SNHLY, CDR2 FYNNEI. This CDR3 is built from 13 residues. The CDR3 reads CASSDRVASEAFF. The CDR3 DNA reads TGTGCCAGCAGTGATCGAGTTGCTTCTGAAGCTTTCTTT.

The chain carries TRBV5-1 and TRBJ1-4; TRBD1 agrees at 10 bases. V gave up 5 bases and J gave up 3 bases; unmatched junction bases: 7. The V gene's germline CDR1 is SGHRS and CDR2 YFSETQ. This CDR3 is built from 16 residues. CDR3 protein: CASSPGTGAANEKLFF. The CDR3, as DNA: TGCGCCAGCAGTCCCGGGACAGGGGCAGCTAATGAAAAACTGTTTTTT.

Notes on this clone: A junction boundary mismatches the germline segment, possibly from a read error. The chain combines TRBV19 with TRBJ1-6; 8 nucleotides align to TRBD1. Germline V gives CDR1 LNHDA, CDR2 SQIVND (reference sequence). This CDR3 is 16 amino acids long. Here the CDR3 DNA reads TGTGCCAATAGTAGGGGCCGACAGGGGATAAATTCACCCCTCCACTTT. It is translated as CANSRGRQGINSPLHF.

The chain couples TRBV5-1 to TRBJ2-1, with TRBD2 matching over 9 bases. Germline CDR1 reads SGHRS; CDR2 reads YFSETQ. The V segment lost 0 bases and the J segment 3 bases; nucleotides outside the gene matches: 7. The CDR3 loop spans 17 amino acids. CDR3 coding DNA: TGCGCCAGCAGCTTGGCCCCCCCTAGCGGGATCTACAATGAGCAGTTCTTC. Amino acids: CASSLAPPSGIYNEQFF.

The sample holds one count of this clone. The CDR3 region has the DNA TGTGCCAGCAGTGAAGAGGCTAGCGGGATCTACAATGAGCAGTTCTTC. This translates into CASSEEASGIYNEQFF. The chain combines TRBV6-1 with TRBJ2-1, with 9 bases identical to TRBD2. Germline V gives CDR1 MNHNS, CDR2 SASEGT. The V gene end was trimmed by 1 base and the J gene end by 3 bases; junction bases not matched to a gene: 4. This CDR3 is 16 amino acids long.

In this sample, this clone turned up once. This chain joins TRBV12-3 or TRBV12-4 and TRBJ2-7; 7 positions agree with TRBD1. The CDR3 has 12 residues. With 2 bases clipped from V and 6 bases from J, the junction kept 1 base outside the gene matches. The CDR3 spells CASSLTGVEQYF. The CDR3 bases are TGTGCCAGCAGTTTAACAGGGGTCGAGCAGTACTTC.